This T cell receptor beta chain is drawn from a study of T cell responses to AZD1222 COVID-19 vaccine. Study-wide results and caveats: Spike-specific TCR repertoires showed rising breadth and depth after two AZD1222 doses. Clonal diversity was possibly underestimated, and the donors were mostly white British, with more females. Only after the peak T cell response were repertoires sampled.

Assay: immunoSEQ multiplex PCR; the TCRdb copy retains only in-frame clones and omits some. The data hold over 85,000 clones, with roughly nine tenths observed a single time. For this clone: Its specificity is not known.

This specimen consisted of peripheral blood, obtained on day 0 of AZD1222 vaccination. The source of this sequence is an adult in good health.

The CDR3 spells CASSLFPSGGEFGETQYF. CDR3 bases: TGTGCCAGCAGTTTATTTCCTAGCGGGGGGGAGTTTGGAGAGACCCAGTACTTC. The chain combines TRBV27 with TRBJ2-5, with 12 bases matching TRBD2. CDR3 length: 18 residues. The junction had 10 bases not matched to a gene; V was cut back by 1 base and J by 4 bases. Germline CDR1 and CDR2: MNHEY and SMNVEV (reference sequence).